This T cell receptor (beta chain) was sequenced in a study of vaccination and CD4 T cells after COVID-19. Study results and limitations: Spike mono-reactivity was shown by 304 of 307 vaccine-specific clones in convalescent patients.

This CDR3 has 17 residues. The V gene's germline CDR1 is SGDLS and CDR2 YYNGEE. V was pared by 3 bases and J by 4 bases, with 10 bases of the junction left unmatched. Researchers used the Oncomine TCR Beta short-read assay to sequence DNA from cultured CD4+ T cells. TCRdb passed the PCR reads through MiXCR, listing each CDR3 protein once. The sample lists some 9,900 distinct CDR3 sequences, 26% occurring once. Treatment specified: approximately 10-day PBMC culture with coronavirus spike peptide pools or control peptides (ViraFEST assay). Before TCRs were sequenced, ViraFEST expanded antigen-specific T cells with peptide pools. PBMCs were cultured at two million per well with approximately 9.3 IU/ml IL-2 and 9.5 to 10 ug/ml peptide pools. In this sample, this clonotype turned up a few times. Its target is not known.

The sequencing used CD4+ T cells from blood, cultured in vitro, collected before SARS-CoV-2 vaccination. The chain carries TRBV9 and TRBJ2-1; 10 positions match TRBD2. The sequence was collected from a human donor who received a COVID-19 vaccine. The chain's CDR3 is CASSETSGLAYYNEQFF. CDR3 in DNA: TGTGCCAGCAGCGAAACCTCGGGACTAGCGTATTACAATGAGCAGTTCTTC. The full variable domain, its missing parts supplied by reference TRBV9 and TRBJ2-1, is DSGVTQTPKHLITATGQRVTLRCSPRSGDLSVYWYQQSLDQGLQFLIQYYNGEERAKGNILERFSAQQFPDLHSELNLSSLELGDSALYFCASSETSGLAYYNEQFFGPGTRLTVL.